Below, 24 T cell receptor beta chains from the same sample are listed, as sequenced in a study of T-cell reconstitution after alpha-beta-depleted transplantation in children. Unique molecular identifiers were incorporated into the prepared TCRbeta library. TCRdb fed the PCR reads into MiXCR, producing one record per CDR3 protein. The data show about 360,000 distinct CDR3 sequences, 10% to 15% seen once. This specimen consisted of PBMCs, obtained from the stem cell graft. The receptors were sampled from a human donor who donated a stem cell graft to a child with Fanconi anemia.

The chain has TRBV12-3 or TRBV12-4 and TRBJ1-1; TRBD1 might be the D (5 bases). V was trimmed by 2 bases and J by 5 bases, leaving 9 bases between them. The CDR3 loop spans 13 amino acids. This chain's CDR3 is CASSLKGLTEAFF. CDR3 nucleotides: TGTGCCAGCAGTTTAAAGGGGTTGACTGAAGCTTTCTTT.

Only a few counts were recorded for this clonotype. The gene calls are TRBV9 and TRBJ2-1; tentatively, D is TRBD2 (6 bases). The V gene lost 0 bases and the J gene lost 5 bases, with 15 bases spanning the gap. This CDR3 is built from 16 residues. Germline CDR1 is SGDLS and CDR2 is YYNGEE. The CDR3 bases are TGTGCCAGCAGCGTAGTATCCCGGGGGTCGCACAATGAGCAGTTCTTC. Translation: CASSVVSRGSHNEQFF.

This clonotype was detected only a few times. The chain is built from TRBV14 and TRBJ1-1; D is uncertain. The germline V gene encodes CDR1 SGHDN and CDR2 FVKESK. The CDR3 spans 14 residues. The V and J ends lost 0 bases and 5 bases respectively, with 10 bases between them. The DNA of the CDR3 is TGTGCCAGCAGCCAAGATTTGGGATGGACTGAAGCTTTCTTT. Protein sequence: CASSQDLGWTEAFF.

J is TRBJ1-1 and V is TRBV11-2; D unclear. The CDR3 totals 12 residues. Germline-derived CDR1 and CDR2 are SGHAT and FQNNGV. Trimming left V 5 bases short and J 9 bases short, with 13 bases between. The DNA of the CDR3 is TGTGCCAGCAGCCACGCCAACGGACAAGCTTTCTTT. Its translation is CASSHANGQAFF.

The chain is built from TRBV29-1 and TRBJ2-1; TRBD1 is a possible D gene (5 bases). CDR3 length: 16 amino acids. V was shortened by 3 bases and J by 0 bases, with 15 bases between the two germline ends. The germline CDR1 and CDR2 sequences are SQVTM and ANQGSEA. CDR3 in DNA: TGCAGCGTTGAGGGGCCAGGCGGAAGCTCCTACAATGAGCAGTTCTTC. Encoded protein: CSVEGPGGSSYNEQFF.

The rearrangement joins TRBV6-5 to TRBJ2-6; D not resolved. V lost 0 bases to trimming and J lost 0 bases, with 6 bases between them. The CDR3 sequence is 16 residues long. Germline assignment: CDR1 MNHEY and CDR2 SVGAGI. CDR3 bases: TGTGCCAGCAGTTACTCCTCAATCTCTGGGGCCAACGTCCTGACTTTC. Protein product: CASSYSSISGANVLTF.

This clonotype was detected many times. This chain links TRBV18 with TRBJ2-1; no firm D call. The CDR3 sequence is 13 residues long. V dropped 4 bases and J dropped 2 bases, with 6 bases sitting between them. The germline V gene has CDR1 KGHSH and CDR2 LQKENI. The chain's CDR3 is CASSRQPYNEQFF. CDR3 DNA sequence: TGTGCCAGCTCACGTCAACCCTACAATGAGCAGTTCTTC.

This clonotype appeared a few times. The chain carries TRBV11-2 and TRBJ2-5; D is possibly TRBD1 or TRBD2 (5 bases each). The CDR3 length is 15 residues. Trimming removed 1 base from V and 5 bases from J, with 14 bases in between. Germline assignment: CDR1 SGHAT and CDR2 FQNNGV. CDR3 coding DNA: TGTGCCAGCAGCTTAGGGAAGTATGAGGGGGAGACCCAGTACTTC. Protein product: CASSLGKYEGETQYF. Variable domain in full (rest from reference TRBV11-2 and TRBJ2-5): EAGVAQSPRYKIIEKRQSVAFWCNPISGHATLYWYQQILGQGPKLLIQFQNNGVVDDSQLPKDRFSAERLKGVDSTLKIQPAKLEDSAVYLCASSLGKYEGETQYFGPGTRLLVL.

At least ten counts were recorded for this clonotype. The chain uses TRBV20-1 and TRBJ2-1; TRBD2 matches 7 bases. V lost 3 bases to trimming and J lost 3 bases; unmatched junction nucleotides: 5. CDR1 and CDR2 from the germline V gene are DFQATT and SNEGSKA (reference sequence). CDR3 size: 14 residues. The CDR3 nucleotides are TGCAGTGCTAGGAGCGGGGTAAACTACAATGAGCAGTTCTTC. Its translation: CSARSGVNYNEQFF.

This clonotype was counted many times. The V call is TRBV10-3, the J call TRBJ2-7, with 10 bases fitting TRBD1. With V trimmed by 2 bases and J by 5 bases, 9 bases remained unmatched. There are 16 residues in the CDR3. In germline, CDR1 is ENHRY, CDR2 SYGVKD. The DNA for the CDR3 is TGTGCCATCAGTGAGAACCCCGGGACAGGGGAGAACGAGCAGTACGTC. It yields the protein CAISENPGTGENEQYV.

The chain combines TRBV27 with TRBJ2-1; TRBD2 matches at 7 bases. The trim removed 6 bases at V and 7 bases at J, leaving 9 bases unmatched. The germline gives CDR1 MNHEY, CDR2 SMNVEV (reference sequence). This CDR3 is built from 14 residues. CDR3 DNA sequence: TGTGCCAGCAGCGAGGGGCGGGGGTGGAATGAGCAGTTCTTC. Amino acids: CASSEGRGWNEQFF.

The chain employs TRBV7-9 and TRBJ2-5, with D perhaps TRBD1 (6 bases). The CDR3 is 15 amino acids. The ends were cut back, 2 bases at V and 2 bases at J, with 12 bases in the middle. Germline CDR1 SEHNR, CDR2 FQNEAQ (reference sequence). In DNA, the CDR3 is TGTGCCAGCAGCTTAAGAGACAGGCAACAAGAGACCCAGTACTTC. Its protein product is CASSLRDRQQETQYF.

The V gene is TRBV14, the J gene TRBJ2-1; 9 bases map to TRBD2. V trimming: 0 bases; J trimming: 0 bases; junction bases outside the gene matches: 3. The germline V gene has CDR1 SGHDN and CDR2 FVKESK. The CDR3 length is 17 residues. This CDR3 is CASSQDIAGASYNEQFF. The CDR3 DNA reads as TGTGCCAGCAGCCAAGATATAGCGGGGGCCTCCTACAATGAGCAGTTCTTC. The complete variable domain, with remaining parts taken from reference TRBV14 and TRBJ2-1, reads EAGVTQFPSHSVIEKGQTVTLRCDPISGHDNLYWYRRVMGKEIKFLLHFVKESKQDESGMPNNRFLAERTGGTYSTLKVQPAELEDSGVYFCASSQDIAGASYNEQFFGPGTRLTVL.

The rearrangement links TRBV30 to TRBJ1-2; maybe TRBD1 (6 bases). With 1 base removed from V and 0 bases from J, the gap between germline ends came to 12 bases. The CDR3 extends over 15 amino acids. The germline V gene has CDR1 GTSNPN and CDR2 SVGIG (reference sequence). In DNA, the CDR3 is TGTGCCTGGAGTGCCGGGACACCGGCTAACTATGGCTACACCTTC. Translation gives CAWSAGTPANYGYTF.

This rearrangement joins TRBV19 to TRBJ2-1; perhaps TRBD2 as D (6 bases). The CDR3 is 12 amino acids. Trimming removed 5 bases at V and 9 bases at J, with 11 bases between. The germline CDR1 and CDR2 sequences are LNHDA and SQIVND (reference sequence). CDR3 nucleotides: TGTGCCAGTAGTCGGACTACGGGTGAGCAGTTCTTC. Protein product: CASSRTTGEQFF.

The table lists this clonotype with a few counts. This chain uses TRBV5-1 with TRBJ1-1; D uncertain. CDR1 and CDR2 from the germline V gene are SGHRS and YFSETQ. CDR3 size: 16 residues. V gave up 2 bases and J gave up 1 base, with 15 bases separating them. CDR3 region: CASSLKDPATNTEAFF. CDR3 nucleotide sequence: TGCGCCAGCAGCTTAAAAGACCCGGCGACGAACACTGAAGCTTTCTTT. The full variable domain, with the rest looked up from reference TRBV5-1 and TRBJ1-1, is KAGVTQTPRYLIKTRGQQVTLSCSPISGHRSVSWYQQTPGQGLQFLFEYFSETQRNKGNFPGRFSGRQFSNSRSEMNVSTLELGDSALYLCASSLKDPATNTEAFFGQGTRLTVV.

In its sample, this clonotype was seen a few times. The genes are TRBV12-5 and TRBJ1-1; D uncertain. The CDR3 loop spans 14 amino acids. Looked up from germline, CDR1 is LGHNT and CDR2 is FRNRAP. The germline V and J ends were trimmed by 7 bases and 4 bases, with 16 bases remaining between them. DNA for the CDR3: TGTGCTAGTGCCTCGCCTCGGGCGGGCACTGAAGCTTTCTTT. Its translation: CASASPRAGTEAFF.

This clonotype was detected ten times or more. The rearrangement links TRBV5-1 to TRBJ1-1; D not resolved. Per germline, CDR1 SGHRS and CDR2 YFSETQ. The CDR3 has 13 amino acids. The V end lost 2 bases, the J end lost 7 bases, and 12 bases lay between the germline ends. CDR3 sequence reads: CASSLVGGYEAFF. The CDR3 nucleotides read TGCGCCAGCAGCTTAGTGGGAGGTTATGAAGCTTTCTTT.

This clonotype has only a few counts. The chain has TRBV29-1 and TRBJ2-3; D may be TRBD1 (6 bases). This CDR3 contains 14 residues. CDR1 SQVTM and CDR2 ANQGSEA come from the germline V gene. V dropped 7 bases and J dropped 1 base, with 15 bases sitting between them. DNA of the CDR3: TGCAGCGCTGGGGGCCCGGGACGCACAGATACGCAGTATTTT. Amino acids: CSAGGPGRTDTQYF.

This clonotype was counted only a few times. The chain recombines TRBV20-1 with TRBJ1-1; unclear D gene. V lost 3 bases to trimming and J lost 4 bases, with 15 bases between them. There are 14 residues in the CDR3. CDR1 is DFQATT and CDR2 is SNEGSKA in the germline V gene (reference sequence). CDR3 amino acids: CSASPAGHFTEAFF. The CDR3 nucleotides read TGCAGTGCTAGTCCCGCAGGCCATTTCACTGAAGCTTTCTTT.

In this sample, this clonotype turned up a few times. The chain recombines TRBV5-1 with TRBJ1-1; no definite D call. CDR1 and CDR2 (germline): SGHRS, YFSETQ. This CDR3 has 13 amino acids. Trimming pared 6 bases from V and 1 base from J, leaving 10 bases between. CDR3 region: CASTFLQNTEAFF. The CDR3 DNA follows: TGCGCCAGCACCTTCTTGCAGAACACTGAAGCTTTCTTT.

At least ten counts were recorded for this clonotype. V usage is TRBV5-1 and J usage is TRBJ2-1; D might be TRBD2 (7 bases). Germline CDR1 and CDR2: SGHRS and YFSETQ. The germline V and J ends were trimmed by 4 bases and 8 bases, with 13 bases remaining between them. This CDR3 comprises 13 residues. CDR3 DNA sequence: TGCGCCAGCAGCCGGGGGGCATCGGATGAGCAGTTCTTC. Translating it yields CASSRGASDEQFF.

This clonotype came up many times. The V and J genes are TRBV6-1 and TRBJ1-3, with 7 bases identical to TRBD1. The V gene end was trimmed by 11 bases and the J gene end by 0 bases; junction bases not matched to a gene: 7. The CDR3 runs 14 residues. Germline assignment: CDR1 MNHNS and CDR2 SASEGT. The CDR3 region has the DNA TGTGCCGCACAAACAGGGGACTCTGGAAACACCATATATTTT. It yields the protein CAAQTGDSGNTIYF.

This chain connects TRBV27 to TRBJ2-1; D perhaps matches TRBD1 (5 bases). The germline V and J ends were trimmed by 6 bases and 0 bases, with 15 bases remaining between them. Germline CDR1 MNHEY, CDR2 SMNVEV (reference sequence). This CDR3 region has 16 residues. Written as DNA, the CDR3 is TGTGCCAGCAGGGCCGACAGCTTGAGCTCCTACAATGAGCAGTTCTTC. Amino acids: CASRADSLSSYNEQFF.